This T cell receptor beta chain appears in the sequencing data of a study of T cells after yellow fever vaccination. The V segment lost 6 bases and the J segment 0 bases; nucleotides outside the gene matches: 4. This CDR3 is 14 amino acids long. A process of 5'RACE template switching, which added a universal primer site and UMIs, was used to make TCR cDNA. MiXCR was run by TCRdb on the 5' RACE reads, yielding one entry per CDR3 protein. The sample lists roughly 340,000 distinct CDR3 sequences; about 8.7% were seen once. This clonotype has at least ten counts. The source of this sequence is a man aged 18-30 years who received the YFV17D yellow fever vaccine. The chain links TRBV12-3 or TRBV12-4 to TRBJ1-1, with 7 bases that match TRBD1. The specimen was PBMCs, collected on the day of the first yellow fever vaccination. The CDR3 bases are TGTGCCAGCAGACCAGGGGGTCTGAACACTGAAGCTTTCTTT. Translation gives CASRPGGLNTEAFF.